This is a list of T cell receptor beta chains from one sample in a study of CD8 T cells in ankylosing spondylitis. From the 5' RACE reads, TCRdb called clonotypes with MiXCR, one entry per CDR3 protein. The sample consists of around 250,000 distinct CDR3 sequences, roughly a third of them appearing once. The sequenced material came from blood, either unsorted or a sorted T cell fraction (not recorded which). All receptors derive from a male donor with ankylosing spondylitis or in good health (not recorded which). The CDR3 runs from the conserved cysteine through the conserved F or W. The order of the fields is CDR3 DNA, CDR3 protein, V gene, J gene, D gene, clone size. A D gene is named only where the DNA matches it firmly. The size entry is marked missing in some rows and otherwise reads once, few, many or a size class.

TGTGCCAGCACCTCCTTCGAGGGATTTAACTATGGCTACACCTTC,CASTSFEGFNYGYTF,TRBV6-1,TRBJ1-2,-,few
TGTGCCAGCAAGGAGACAGGGGGTTGGTTGGCCAAAAACATTCAGTACTTC,CASKETGGWLAKNIQYF,TRBV6-1,TRBJ2-4,TRBD1,few
TGTGCCACCAGCACATACAGGGTTGGAGATACGCAGTATTTT,CATSTYRVGDTQYF,TRBV15,TRBJ2-3,-,-
TGTGCCAGCAGTTTCTGGGGACCCAATGAGCAGTTCTTC,CASSFWGPNEQFF,TRBV12-3/TRBV12-4,TRBJ2-1,-,few
TGTGCCACCAGCAGCCGGGTTACCCTGGAGACCCAGTACTTC,CATSSRVTLETQYF,TRBV15,TRBJ2-5,-,-
TGCAGTGCTGGACTACTAGTCACCTACGAGCAGTACTTC,CSAGLLVTYEQYF,TRBV20-1,TRBJ2-7,-,-
TGCGCCAGCATGCCCGCGAGTGCGGGCACTGAAGCTTTCTTT,CASMPASAGTEAFF,TRBV5-1,TRBJ1-1,-,-
TGTGCCAGCAGCCCCCGAGCAAAAGCACCCTACGAGCAGTACTTC,CASSPRAKAPYEQYF,TRBV5-6,TRBJ2-7,-,once
TGTGCTAGCAGCTTAGGTGCGGGGACAAACACAGATACGCAGTATTTT,CASSLGAGTNTDTQYF,TRBV7-7,TRBJ2-3,-,-
TGTGCCAGCAGGGGGGACACCCCAGATACGCAGTATTTT,CASRGDTPDTQYF,TRBV12-3/TRBV12-4,TRBJ2-3,-,-
TGTGCCAGCAGTTACTTAGACGTGAACACTGAAGCTTTCTTT,CASSYLDVNTEAFF,TRBV6-2/TRBV6-3,TRBJ1-1,-,-
TGTGCCAGCAGCCATTTAGGTTCGGGGCGCGATGGCTACACCTTC,CASSHLGSGRDGYTF,TRBV3-1,TRBJ1-2,-,-
TGTGCCACCATGCGCGCGGGGGCCAACGTCCTGACTTTC,CATMRAGANVLTF,TRBV28,TRBJ2-6,-,few
TGTGCCAGCAGCCAAGGCACAGCGGAGACCCAGTACTTC,CASSQGTAETQYF,TRBV14,TRBJ2-5,-,once
TGCAGAGGGGGGGGATCTAACTATGGCTACACCTTC,CRGGGSNYGYTF,TRBV20-1,TRBJ1-2,-,-
TGCAGTGCTCCCCGAAACACTGAAGCTTTCTTT,CSAPRNTEAFF,TRBV20-1,TRBJ1-1,-,many
TGTGCCAGCAGTGATGATGGGGAGTGGAGTCAGCCCCAGCATTTT,CASSDDGEWSQPQHF,TRBV2,TRBJ1-5,-,-
TGTGCCAGCAGCTCAGGACAGGCTGGAGAGCCCCAGCATTTT,CASSSGQAGEPQHF,TRBV5-6,TRBJ1-5,TRBD1,few
TGCAGCGTTGAAGCTGCGGGACAGGACTCCTACGAGCAGTACTTC,CSVEAAGQDSYEQYF,TRBV29-1,TRBJ2-7,TRBD1,few
TGTGCCAGCAGTGAAGCCCTCGACAGGGTGTTTCGGGAGACCCAGTACTTC,CASSEALDRVFRETQYF,TRBV6-1,TRBJ2-5,TRBD1,-
TGCAGCGTTCAAAAGAGTCAGTGGTTCGCTGAAGCTTTCTTT,CSVQKSQWFAEAFF,TRBV29-1,TRBJ1-1,-,many
TGCAGCGTTGAAGGGGGCGCTTACGGCGAGCAGTACTTC,CSVEGGAYGEQYF,TRBV29-1,TRBJ2-7,-,-
TGTGCCAGCCGGCGCCCAGGACAGGGTAGCTCCTACAATGAGCAGTTCTTC,CASRRPGQGSSYNEQFF,TRBV11-2,TRBJ2-1,TRBD1,few
TGCAGTGGGCTTCCGCTAGGGGACTATGGCTACACCTTC,CSGLPLGDYGYTF,TRBV20-1,TRBJ1-2,-,-
TGTGCCAGCAGTTCCAAGACGTGGGGTTATGGCTACACCTTC,CASSSKTWGYGYTF,TRBV12-3/TRBV12-4,TRBJ1-2,-,-
TGTGCCAGCAGTGAAGAATACAACTACGAGCAGTACTTC,CASSEEYNYEQYF,TRBV2,TRBJ2-7,-,-
TGTGCCACCAGCAGAGCTGACGGGGGGAGCTACGAGCAGTACTTC,CATSRADGGSYEQYF,TRBV15,TRBJ2-7,TRBD2,-
TGCAGTGCTAGGGATTCCGGGCCTAACACCGGGGAGCTGTTTTTT,CSARDSGPNTGELFF,TRBV20-1,TRBJ2-2,-,-
TGTGCCAGCAGCGCCTCCGGGACTAGCGGGGGGGCAAAATACAATGAGCAGTTCTTC,CASSASGTSGGAKYNEQFF,TRBV7-8,TRBJ2-1,TRBD2,few